The text below deals with one T cell receptor (beta chain). Its ends do not fully match the called genes, so a read error is possible. The data stem from a study of blood T cell repertoires in COVID-19. Study as a whole: COVID-19 samples, acute and convalescent, were from the United States, Italy and Spain. T cells, B-cell-depleted T cells, or PBMCs provided the cDNA or gDNA that served as material.

Authors' processing steps: Reference gene primers were amplified, and this amplification served to estimate nucleated cell counts. This table comes from immunoSEQ multiplex PCR, and its TCRdb copy is limited to in-frame clones, with some not included. V and J calls and clone size follow that table, whereas D and trimming were derived from the DNA. The sample records over 35,000 clones, under 95% being singletons. The germline V gene encodes CDR1 LGHDT and CDR2 YNNKEL (reference sequence). The CDR3 contains 16 residues. The specimen sequenced was peripheral blood. The chain has TRBV3-1 (or the pseudogene TRBV3-2) and TRBJ1-2, with a possible D match to TRBD1 (5 bases). This receptor was identified in a man in his sixties or seventies with active COVID-19. CDR3 sequence: CASTQGDCLGILRYTF. DNA for the CDR3: TGTGCCAGCACCCAAGGGGACTGCCTTGGAATCCTCCGCTACACCTTC.